Sequencing of this T cell receptor (beta chain) was carried out in a study of cytomegalovirus exposure and HLA in healthy donors. Points from the study as a whole: Trimming of TCR beta V- and J-genes showed a link, identified in a later analysis, to a missense DCLRE1C variant.

PCR employed 60 Vbeta and 13 Jbeta primers. Here immunoSEQ multiplex PCR was the method, and the copy in TCRdb shows in-frame clones only, minus some. This sample yields 150,000 to 200,000 clones, of which about 80% are seen a single time; almost 6.5% belongs to the top ten. Note on this clone: The antigen is undetermined.

CDR1 and CDR2 from the germline V gene are MNHEY and SVGAGI. This CDR3 has 14 amino acids. V shed 7 bases, J shed 3 bases, and the junction held 4 bases outside the gene matches. This clonotype was sampled from a man aged 35-49 years in good health and CMV-seropositive. Material: PBMCs. J is TRBJ1-1 and V is TRBV6-5; TRBD1 matches 11 bases. The DNA of the CDR3 is TGTGCCAGCAAGGGGGACAGGGGGTACACTGAAGCTTTCTTT. Translating gives CASKGDRGYTEAFF.